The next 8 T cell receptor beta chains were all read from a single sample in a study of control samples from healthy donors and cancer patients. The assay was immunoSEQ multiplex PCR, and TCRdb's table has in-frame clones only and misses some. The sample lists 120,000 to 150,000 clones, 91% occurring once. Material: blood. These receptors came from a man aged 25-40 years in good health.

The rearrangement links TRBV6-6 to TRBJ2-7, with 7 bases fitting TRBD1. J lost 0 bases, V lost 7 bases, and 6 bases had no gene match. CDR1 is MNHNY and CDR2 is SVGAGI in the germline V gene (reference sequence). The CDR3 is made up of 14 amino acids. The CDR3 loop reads CASKTGTDSYEQYF. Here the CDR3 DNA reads TGTGCCAGCAAAACCGGGACAGACTCCTACGAGCAGTACTTC.

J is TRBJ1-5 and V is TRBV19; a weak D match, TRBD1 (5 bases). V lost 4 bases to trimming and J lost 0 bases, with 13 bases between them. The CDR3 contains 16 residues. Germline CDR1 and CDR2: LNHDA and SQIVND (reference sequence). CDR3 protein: CASSNPRDGSNQPQHF. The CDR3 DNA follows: TGTGCCAGTAGTAACCCTCGGGACGGTAGCAATCAGCCCCAGCATTTT.

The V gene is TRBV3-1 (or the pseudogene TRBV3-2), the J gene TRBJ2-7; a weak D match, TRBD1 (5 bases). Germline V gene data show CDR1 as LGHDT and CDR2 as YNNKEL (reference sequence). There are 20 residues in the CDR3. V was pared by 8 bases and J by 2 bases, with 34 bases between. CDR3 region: CASREESFRQRQSPTYEQYF. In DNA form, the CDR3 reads TGTGCCAGCCGTGAGGAATCCTTCCGACAGAGACAATCGCCAACCTACGAGCAGTACTTC.

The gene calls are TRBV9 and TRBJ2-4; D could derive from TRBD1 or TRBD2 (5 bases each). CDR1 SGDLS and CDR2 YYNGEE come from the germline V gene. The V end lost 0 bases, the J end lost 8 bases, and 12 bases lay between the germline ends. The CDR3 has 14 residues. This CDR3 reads CASSVGGAGHIQYF. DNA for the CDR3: TGTGCCAGCAGCGTAGGAGGGGCCGGGCACATTCAGTACTTC.

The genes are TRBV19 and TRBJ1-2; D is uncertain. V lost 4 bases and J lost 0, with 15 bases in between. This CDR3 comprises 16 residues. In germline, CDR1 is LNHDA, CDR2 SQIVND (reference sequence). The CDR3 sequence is CASSTGRLGANYGYTF. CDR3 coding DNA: TGTGCCAGTAGTACCGGCCGACTGGGAGCTAACTATGGCTACACCTTC.

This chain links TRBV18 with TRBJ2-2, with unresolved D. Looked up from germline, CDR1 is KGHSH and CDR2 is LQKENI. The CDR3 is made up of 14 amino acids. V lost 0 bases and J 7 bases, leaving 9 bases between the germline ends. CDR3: CASSPPLGIGELFF. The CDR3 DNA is TGTGCCAGCTCACCACCGCTGGGTATCGGGGAGCTGTTTTTT.

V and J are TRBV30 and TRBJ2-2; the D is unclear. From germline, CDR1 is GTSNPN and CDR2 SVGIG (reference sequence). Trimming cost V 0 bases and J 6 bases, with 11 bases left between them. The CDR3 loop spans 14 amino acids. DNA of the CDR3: TGTGCCTGGAGTGTAGGTACTGGAGCCGGGGAGCTGTTTTTT. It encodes CAWSVGTGAGELFF.

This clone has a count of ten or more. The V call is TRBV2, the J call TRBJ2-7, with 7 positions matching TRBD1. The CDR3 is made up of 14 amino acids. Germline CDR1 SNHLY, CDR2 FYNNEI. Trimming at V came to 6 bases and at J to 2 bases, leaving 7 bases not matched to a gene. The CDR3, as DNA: TGTGCCAGCAGAGTACAGGGGTCTACCTACGAGCAGTACTTC. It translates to CASRVQGSTYEQYF.